The clone carrying this T cell receptor (beta chain) was recorded many times. The antigen remains undetermined. TCR beta CDR3 region amplification was performed from RNA transcripts. The HTBI set primed first-round TCR CDR3 RT-PCR. One entry per CDR3 protein, called by TCRdb with MiXCR from the multiplex PCR reads. The sample holds fewer than 350,000 distinct CDR3 sequences, around a fifth seen once. The germline V gene has CDR1 SGHRS and CDR2 YFSETQ. The CDR3 has 14 residues. The V and J ends lost 5 bases and 3 bases, in that order; junction bases with no gene match: 6. The sample belongs to a study of T cells in Graves' hyperthyroidism and ophthalmopathy. Study-wide results and limits: Blood also held most thyroid clonotypes expanded beyond 0.001. Ophthalmopathy and stable hyperthyroidism were separated by a 13 V-J model.

The sample consisted of blood. This TCR came from a woman in her fifties or sixties with Graves' hyperthyroidism. The chain is built from TRBV5-1 and TRBJ2-7, with TRBD1 matching over 9 bases. The CDR3 DNA reads as TGCGCCAGCAGGAAACAGGGGGCGGACTACGAGCAGTACTTC. Residues: CASRKQGADYEQYF.